Described below is a single T cell receptor beta chain sequence and its context. Its antigen is not known. This entry belongs to a study of cytotoxic CD8 clonotypes in ibrutinib-treated CLL. The overall study: Among patients, about 24 responded partially and 2 completely; around 14 then stayed remitted and around 12 progressed after median around 66 months.

Per the germline V gene, CDR1 is SQVTM and CDR2 is ANQGSEA. The V and J ends lost 4 bases and 0 bases respectively, with 4 bases between them. CDR3 length equals 13 residues. Findings and limits, study-wide: T-cell clonality at baseline went above that of age-matched healthy donors and rose and fell with circulating CD8+ T-cell counts.

Investigators sought sequencing depths of between 1 in 200,000 and 1 in 1 million T cells. The data were produced by immunoSEQ multiplex PCR, yet TCRdb's version contains in-frame clones alone and is incomplete. This table holds about 310,000 clones, around four fifths found once. Source: PBMCs, taken before ibrutinib treatment. The rearrangement links TRBV29-1 to TRBJ2-6; D call uncertain. This TCR was sampled from a human donor with chronic lymphocytic leukemia. CDR3 nucleotide sequence: TGCAGCGTTGGGATCTCTGGGGCCAACGTCCTGACTTTC. Its translation is CSVGISGANVLTF.